The rows below give T cell receptor beta chains drawn from one sample of a study of cytomegalovirus exposure and HLA in healthy donors. TCRdb's copy holds only in-frame clones and misses some; the assay was immunoSEQ multiplex PCR. Among 110,000 to 150,000 clones listed, around 78% were seen once. The sequencing sample was made of PBMCs. These receptor sequences come from a woman between 18 and 30 years old in good health and CMV-seropositive. CDR3s include the opening cysteine and the closing phenylalanine or tryptophan. Fields, in order: clone size, V gene, D gene, J gene, CDR3 DNA, CDR3 protein. D genes are given only for firm matches. Part of the rows lack a size; the others show once, few, many or a class for expanded clones.

>NA|TRBV6-1|NA|TRBJ1-1
TGTGCCAGCAGTGAAGTCGGGATATCGGGAGGCTCTGAAGCTTTCTTT
CASSEVGISGGSEAFF
>NA|TRBV5-1|NA|TRBJ2-5
TGCGCCAGCAGTCCTGTTAAAGAGACCCAGTACTTC
CASSPVKETQYF
>NA|TRBV2|NA|TRBJ1-2
TGTGCCAGCATGCGGGGGGGGAATAACTATGGCTACACCTTC
CASMRGGNNYGYTF
>few|TRBV5-1|TRBD1|TRBJ1-6
TGCGCCAGCAGCGAGACAGGGAATTATAATTCACCCCTCCACTTT
CASSETGNYNSPLHF
>NA|TRBV6-6|NA|TRBJ1-1
TGTGCCAGCAGTTACGTCCCAGGGGAAGCTTTCTTT
CASSYVPGEAFF
>NA|TRBV4-1|NA|TRBJ2-2
TGCGCCAGCAGCACCCGACAGACCGGGGAGCTGTTTTTT
CASSTRQTGELFF
>NA|TRBV15|NA|TRBJ1-1
TGTGCCACCAGCAGAAGGGTGGCGGGCACTGAAGCTTTCTTT
CATSRRVAGTEAFF
>NA|TRBV4-1|NA|TRBJ1-5
TGCGCCAGCAGCCGAGAGGAACAGGAGAGCAATCAGCCCCAGCATTTT
CASSREEQESNQPQHF
>NA|TRBV18|NA|TRBJ1-5
TGTGCCAGCTCACCAGGGGCAGGGAATCAGCCCCAGCATTTT
CASSPGAGNQPQHF
>NA|TRBV7-2|TRBD1|TRBJ1-2
TGTGCCAGCAGCTTTGGGACGGCAGGGGGTCGTACTAACTATGGCTACACCTTC
CASSFGTAGGRTNYGYTF
>once|TRBV6-1|TRBD1|TRBJ1-5
TGTGCCAGCAGGGAGACAGGGGGTCAGCCCCAGCATTTT
CASRETGGQPQHF
>NA|TRBV5-4|TRBD1|TRBJ1-2
TGTGCCAGCAGCTCATGGGACAGGGCGATCGGCTACACCTTC
CASSSWDRAIGYTF
>few|TRBV4-1|TRBD1|TRBJ1-1
TGCGCCAGCAGCCAGAATCAGGGGGGCACTGAAGCTTTCTTT
CASSQNQGGTEAFF
>NA|TRBV19|NA|TRBJ1-2
TGTGCCAGTAGTATAGAATTGTACTTACCGTATGGCTACACCTTC
CASSIELYLPYGYTF
>NA|TRBV2|TRBD2|TRBJ2-5
TGTGCCAGCAGTGAAGGGTTGGAGCGGGGGGGCCGAGAGACCCAGTACTTC
CASSEGLERGGRETQYF